The next 18 T cell receptor beta chains were all read from a single sample in a study of technical replicates of blood from several donors. The data were produced by immunoSEQ multiplex PCR, yet TCRdb's version contains in-frame clones alone and is incomplete. The sample lists some 94,000 clones, almost 97% occurring once. Sequencing was done on a sample of T cells isolated from PBMCs. The receptors come from a human donor in good health.

This chain connects TRBV30 to TRBJ2-3, with a possible D match to TRBD1 (6 bases). This CDR3 comprises 13 residues. Per the germline V gene, CDR1 is GTSNPN and CDR2 is SVGIG (reference sequence). V was trimmed by 3 bases and J by 7 bases, leaving 14 bases between them. The CDR3 loop reads CAWSLGAGNTQYF. The CDR3 DNA is TGTGCCTGGAGCCTGGGGGCCGGGAATACGCAGTATTTT.

V gene TRBV7-2 combines with J gene TRBJ1-2, with a weak D call TRBD1 (5 bases). Trimming removed 5 bases at V and 1 base at J, with 8 bases between. Germline V CDR1 and CDR2: SGHTA, FQGNSA. The CDR3 sequence is 13 residues long. The CDR3, as DNA: TGTGCCAGCAGCCTGGACAATAACTATGGCTACACCTTC. Translated: CASSLDNNYGYTF.

J is TRBJ2-3 and V is TRBV7-2, with D possibly being TRBD1 (5 bases). CDR1 is SGHTA, CDR2 FQGNSA, per germline. There are 12 residues in the CDR3. The germline V and J ends were trimmed by 5 bases and 10 bases, with 13 bases remaining between them. In DNA form, the CDR3 reads TGTGCCAGCAGCCCACAGGTACCTTCGCAGTATTTT. Amino acid sequence: CASSPQVPSQYF.

The CDR3 here is CAMSGTGFF. The CDR3 coding sequence is TGTGCCATGTCTGGGACAGGTTTCTTC. The V and J genes are TRBV30 and TRBJ2-1; 8 bases fit TRBD1. CDR3 length: 9 residues. In germline, CDR1 is GTSNPN, CDR2 SVGIG (reference sequence). J was trimmed by 16 bases and V by 8 bases; bases with no gene match: 7.

The rearrangement links TRBV27 to TRBJ2-7; 8 bases agree with TRBD1. The CDR3 extends over 14 amino acids. J lost 3 bases, V lost 4 bases, and 5 bases had no gene match. The germline gives CDR1 MNHEY, CDR2 SMNVEV (reference sequence). The CDR3 nucleotides are TGTGCCAGCAGTTGGGGGACAGGACTCTACGAGCAGTACTTC. Translation gives CASSWGTGLYEQYF.

In this sample, this clone turned up once. The CDR3 protein is CATSRGLYNEQFF. Written as DNA, the CDR3 is TGTGCCACCAGCAGAGGACTTTACAATGAGCAGTTCTTC. This chain links TRBV15 with TRBJ2-1; D remains ambiguous. The CDR3 has 13 residues. The germline CDR1 and CDR2 sequences are LNHNV and YYDKDF (reference sequence). V shed 1 base and J shed 4 bases, with 5 bases lying between them.

J is TRBJ2-4 and V is TRBV5-1; the match to TRBD1 covers 7 bases. This CDR3 has 19 residues. Germline lookup yields CDR1 SGHRS and CDR2 YFSETQ. V shed 3 bases, J shed 1 base, and the junction held 16 bases outside the gene matches. The CDR3 DNA reads as TGCGCCAGCAGCTCAGAGACAGGGTTGATAGGGTTCGCCAAAAACATTCAGTACTTC. Translated, it gives CASSSETGLIGFAKNIQYF.

The chain has TRBV4-3 and TRBJ2-7, with 8 bases that match TRBD2. The ends lost 1 base at V and 2 bases at J; junction bases unmatched: 1. Germline CDR1 and CDR2: LGHNA and YSLEER. The CDR3 is 14 amino acids. The CDR3 protein is CASSQGAGAYEQYF. Here the CDR3 DNA reads TGCGCCAGCAGCCAAGGAGCGGGAGCCTACGAGCAGTACTTC.

The rearrangement links TRBV19 to TRBJ2-7; 7 bases fit TRBD1. The germline V gene encodes CDR1 LNHDA and CDR2 SQIVND (reference sequence). The CDR3 is 13 residues long. V lost 4 bases and J lost 3; bases outside the gene matches: 3. In DNA, the CDR3 is TGTGCCAGTAGTAGGCAGGGGGACTACGAGCAGTACTTC. Its protein is CASSRQGDYEQYF.

In its sample, this clone was seen once. The rearrangement links TRBV19 to TRBJ1-5, with 9 bases lining up with TRBD1. Germline lookup yields CDR1 LNHDA and CDR2 SQIVND (reference sequence). V trimming: 7 bases; J trimming: 0 bases; junction bases outside the gene matches: 7. This CDR3 has 16 residues. The CDR3 DNA sequence: TGTGCCAGTACCGGACAGGGGACATATAGCAATCAGCCCCAGCATTTT. This sequence encodes CASTGQGTYSNQPQHF.

The chain recombines TRBV27 with TRBJ2-3, with TRBD1 matching over 9 bases. Trimming cost V 8 bases and J 6 bases; bases outside gene matches: 6. The germline CDR1 and CDR2 sequences are MNHEY and SMNVEV (reference sequence). There are 13 residues in the CDR3. The DNA of the CDR3 is TGTGCCAGCGGACGGACAGGGGATGATACGCAGTATTTT. It yields the protein CASGRTGDDTQYF.

The chain couples TRBV9 to TRBJ1-1, with 7 bases identical to TRBD1. CDR3 size: 12 residues. V lost 4 bases and J lost 6; bases outside the gene matches: 3. The germline V gene has CDR1 SGDLS and CDR2 YYNGEE. CDR3: CASSLRGPEAFF. The CDR3 DNA sequence: TGTGCCAGCAGCCTAAGGGGGCCTGAAGCTTTCTTT.

This chain's CDR3 is CASSAGTGQNTEAFF. DNA of the CDR3: TGTGCCAGCAGCGCAGGGACAGGGCAGAACACTGAAGCTTTCTTT. The V call is TRBV9, the J call TRBJ1-1; TRBD1 matches 9 bases. V lost 3 bases and J lost 1; bases outside the gene matches: 4. Per germline, CDR1 SGDLS and CDR2 YYNGEE. The CDR3 consists of 15 residues. The whole variable domain, remainder taken from reference TRBV9 and TRBJ1-1, is DSGVTQTPKHLITATGQRVTLRCSPRSGDLSVYWYQQSLDQGLQFLIQYYNGEERAKGNILERFSAQQFPDLHSELNLSSLELGDSALYFCASSAGTGQNTEAFFGQGTRLTVV.

This clone was picked up a small number of times. DNA for the CDR3: TGTGCCAGCAGGGAATCGGGGTGGTCAGAAGCTTTCTTT. It codes for CASRESGWSEAFF. V usage is TRBV7-3 and J usage is TRBJ1-1; D gene ambiguous. CDR1 SGHTA and CDR2 FQGTGA come from the germline V gene. V lost 6 bases and J 8 bases, leaving 16 bases between the germline ends. The CDR3 is 13 residues long. Drawing the rest from reference TRBV7-3 and TRBJ1-1, the complete variable domain is GAGVSQTPSNKVTEKGKYVELRCDPISGHTALYWYRQSLGQGPEFLIYFQGTGAADDSGLPNDRFFAVRPEGSVSTLKIQRTERGDSAVYLCASRESGWSEAFFGQGTRLTVV.

The chain is built from TRBV10-2 and TRBJ1-5, with a weak D call TRBD1 (5 bases). The CDR3 has 16 amino acids. Trimming pared 0 bases from V and 7 bases from J, leaving 16 bases between. Germline loops: CDR1 WSHSY, CDR2 SAAADI. CDR3 nucleotides: TGCGCCAGCAGTGAGTCCCTATTCGGGGGGGGGCAGCCCCAGCATTTT. Translating gives CASSESLFGGGQPQHF.

J is TRBJ2-7 and V is TRBV4-3, with a weak D call TRBD1 (6 bases). This CDR3 has 14 amino acids. The V end was cut by 4 bases, the J end by 1 base, with 11 bases between. Germline V gene data show CDR1 as LGHNA and CDR2 as YSLEER. This chain's CDR3 is CASSPSGQSYEQYF. DNA of the CDR3: TGCGCCAGCAGCCCTAGTGGACAGTCCTACGAGCAGTACTTC.

The genes are TRBV6-5 and TRBJ1-2; 10 positions match TRBD1. The trim removed 5 bases at V and 5 bases at J, leaving 5 bases unmatched. Germline-derived CDR1 and CDR2 are MNHEY and SVGAGI. This CDR3 region has 14 residues. The CDR3 reads CASSLRTGGYGYTF. The CDR3 bases are TGTGCCAGCAGTCTTAGGACAGGGGGGTATGGCTACACCTTC.

The chain is built from TRBV7-2 and TRBJ1-1; TRBD1 agrees at 7 bases. CDR3 length: 15 amino acids. Looked up from germline, CDR1 is SGHTA and CDR2 is FQGNSA. Unmatched junction bases numbered 10, after V lost 5 bases and J lost 4 bases. DNA of the CDR3: TGTGCCAGCAGCAAAGACTCAGGGGGTAGCACTGAAGCTTTCTTT. Translated: CASSKDSGGSTEAFF. The full variable domain, rest sourced from reference TRBV7-2 and TRBJ1-1, is GAGVSQSPSNKVTEKGKDVELRCDPISGHTALYWYRQSLGQGLEFLIYFQGNSAPDKSGLPSDRFSAERTGGSVSTLTIQRTQQEDSAVYLCASSKDSGGSTEAFFGQGTRLTVV.